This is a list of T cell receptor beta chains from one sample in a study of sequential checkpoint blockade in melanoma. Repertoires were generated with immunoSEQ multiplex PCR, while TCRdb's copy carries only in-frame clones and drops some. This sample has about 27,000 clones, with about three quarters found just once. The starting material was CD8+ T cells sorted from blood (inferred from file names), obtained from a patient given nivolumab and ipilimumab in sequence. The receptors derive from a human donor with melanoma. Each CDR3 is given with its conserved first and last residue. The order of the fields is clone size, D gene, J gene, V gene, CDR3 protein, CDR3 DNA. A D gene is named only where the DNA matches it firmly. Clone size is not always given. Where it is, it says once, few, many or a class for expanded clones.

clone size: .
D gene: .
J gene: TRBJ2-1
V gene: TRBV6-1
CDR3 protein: CASSGVANNEQFF
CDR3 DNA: TGTGCCAGCAGTGGGGTAGCGAACAATGAGCAGTTCTTC

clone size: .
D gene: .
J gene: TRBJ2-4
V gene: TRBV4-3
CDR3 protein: CASSQDEDSVNIQYF
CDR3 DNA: TGCGCCAGCAGCCAAGATGAGGACAGCGTTAACATTCAGTACTTC

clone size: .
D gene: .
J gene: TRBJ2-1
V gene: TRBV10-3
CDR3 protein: CAISVGSEQFF
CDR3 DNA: TGTGCCATCAGTGTGGGGAGTGAGCAGTTCTTC

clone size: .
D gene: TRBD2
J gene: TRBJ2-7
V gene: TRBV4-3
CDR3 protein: CASSQGGGIYEQYF
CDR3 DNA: TGCGCCAGCAGCCAAGGGGGGGGAATCTACGAGCAGTACTTC

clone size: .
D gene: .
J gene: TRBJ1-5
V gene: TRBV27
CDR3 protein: CASSFYSNQPQHF
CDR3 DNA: TGTGCCAGCAGTTTTTATAGCAATCAGCCCCAGCATTTT

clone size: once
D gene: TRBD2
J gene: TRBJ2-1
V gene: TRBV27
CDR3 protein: CASSLSTSGSGLGQFF
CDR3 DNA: TGTGCCAGCAGTTTATCGACTAGCGGGAGTGGTTTGGGGCAGTTCTTC

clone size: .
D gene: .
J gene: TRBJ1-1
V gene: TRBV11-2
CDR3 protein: CASSFLTGLNTEAFF
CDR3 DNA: TGTGCCAGCAGCTTTCTAACAGGTTTGAACACTGAAGCTTTCTTT

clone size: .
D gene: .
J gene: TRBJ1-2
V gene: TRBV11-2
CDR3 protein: CASSSVGQAWTGYTF
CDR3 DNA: TGTGCCAGCAGCTCCGTGGGGCAGGCCTGGACGGGCTACACCTTC

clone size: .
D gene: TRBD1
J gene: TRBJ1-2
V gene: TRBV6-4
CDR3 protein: CASSDSGTGDYGYTF
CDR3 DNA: TGTGCCAGCAGTGACTCCGGGACAGGGGACTATGGCTACACCTTC

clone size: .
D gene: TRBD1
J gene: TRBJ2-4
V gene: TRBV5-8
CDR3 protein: CASLTGKNIQYF
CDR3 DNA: TGTGCCAGCCTGACAGGGAAAAACATTCAGTACTTC

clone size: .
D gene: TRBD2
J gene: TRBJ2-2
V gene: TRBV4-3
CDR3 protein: CASSQDRSSGILTGELFF
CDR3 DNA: TGCGCCAGCAGCCAAGATAGGTCTAGCGGGATCCTCACCGGGGAGCTGTTTTTT

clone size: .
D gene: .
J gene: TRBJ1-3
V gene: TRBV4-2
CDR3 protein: CASSPILGESGNTIYF
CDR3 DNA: TGTGCCAGCAGCCCTATCCTAGGAGAGTCTGGAAACACCATATATTTT

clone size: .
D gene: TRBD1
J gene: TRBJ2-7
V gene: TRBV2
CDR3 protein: CASRPGQHEQYF
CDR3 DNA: TGTGCCAGCAGGCCGGGACAGCACGAGCAGTACTTC

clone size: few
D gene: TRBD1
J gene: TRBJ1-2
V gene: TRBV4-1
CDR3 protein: CASSPGTGGSYGYTF
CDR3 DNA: TGCGCCAGCAGCCCTGGGACAGGGGGCTCCTATGGCTACACCTTC

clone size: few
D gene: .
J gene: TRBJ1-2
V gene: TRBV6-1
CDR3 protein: CASSESGGYTF
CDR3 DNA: TGTGCCAGCAGTGAATCAGGAGGCTACACCTTC

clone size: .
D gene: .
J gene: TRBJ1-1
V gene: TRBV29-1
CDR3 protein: CSTLRSNTEAFF
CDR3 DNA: TGCAGCACTCTTAGATCGAACACTGAAGCTTTCTTT

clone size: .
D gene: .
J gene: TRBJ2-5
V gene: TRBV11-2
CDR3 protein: CASSRGGGTQYF
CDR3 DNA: TGTGCCAGCAGCCGCGGGGGCGGGACCCAGTACTTC

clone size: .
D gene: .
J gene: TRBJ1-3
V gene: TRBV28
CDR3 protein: CASNPGAGNTIYF
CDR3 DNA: TGTGCCAGCAACCCGGGGGCTGGAAACACCATATATTTT

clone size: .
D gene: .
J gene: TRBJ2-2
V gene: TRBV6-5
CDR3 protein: CASSYSRVGELFF
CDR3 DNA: TGTGCCAGCAGTTACTCGAGGGTCGGGGAGCTGTTTTTT

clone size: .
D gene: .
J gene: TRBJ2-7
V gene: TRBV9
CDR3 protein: CASSVGSGSYEQYF
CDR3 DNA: TGTGCCAGCAGCGTAGGTAGCGGATCCTACGAGCAGTACTTC

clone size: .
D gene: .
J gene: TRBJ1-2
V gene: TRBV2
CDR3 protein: CATVDSRGYTF
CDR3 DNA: TGTGCCACCGTGGACAGTCGTGGCTACACCTTC

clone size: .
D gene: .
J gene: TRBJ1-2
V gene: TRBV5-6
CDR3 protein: CASSLAANYGYTF
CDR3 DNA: TGTGCCAGCAGCTTGGCAGCTAACTATGGCTACACCTTC